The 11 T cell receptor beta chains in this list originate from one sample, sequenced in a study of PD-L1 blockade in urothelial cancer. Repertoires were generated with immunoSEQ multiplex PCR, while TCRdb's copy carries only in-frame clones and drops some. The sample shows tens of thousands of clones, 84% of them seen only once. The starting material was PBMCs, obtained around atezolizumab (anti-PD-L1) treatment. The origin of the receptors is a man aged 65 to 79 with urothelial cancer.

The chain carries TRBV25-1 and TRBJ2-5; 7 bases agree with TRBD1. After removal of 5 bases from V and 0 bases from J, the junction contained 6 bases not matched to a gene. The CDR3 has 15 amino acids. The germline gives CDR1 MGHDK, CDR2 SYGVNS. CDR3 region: CASSLPGTDQETQYF. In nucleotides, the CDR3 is TGTGCCAGCAGTCTCCCAGGGACAGACCAAGAGACCCAGTACTTC.

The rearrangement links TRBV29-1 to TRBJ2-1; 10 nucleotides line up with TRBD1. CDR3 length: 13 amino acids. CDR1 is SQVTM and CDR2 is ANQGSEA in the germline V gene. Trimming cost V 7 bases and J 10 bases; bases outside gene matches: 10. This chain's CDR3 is CSARTGGAREQFF. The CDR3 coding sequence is TGCAGCGCCCGGACAGGGGGGGCGAGGGAGCAGTTCTTC.

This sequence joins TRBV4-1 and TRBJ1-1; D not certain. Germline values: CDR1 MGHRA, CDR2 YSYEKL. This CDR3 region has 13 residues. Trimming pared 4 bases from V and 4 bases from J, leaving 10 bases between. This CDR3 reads CASSLMGSTEAFF. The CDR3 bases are TGCGCCAGCAGCCTGATGGGGAGCACTGAAGCTTTCTTT.

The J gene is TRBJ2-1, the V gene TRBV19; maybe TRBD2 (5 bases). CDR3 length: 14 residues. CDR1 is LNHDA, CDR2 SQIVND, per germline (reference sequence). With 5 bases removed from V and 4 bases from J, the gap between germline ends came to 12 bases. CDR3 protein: CASSLAGQYNEQFF. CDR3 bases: TGTGCCAGTAGTCTGGCGGGCCAGTACAATGAGCAGTTCTTC.

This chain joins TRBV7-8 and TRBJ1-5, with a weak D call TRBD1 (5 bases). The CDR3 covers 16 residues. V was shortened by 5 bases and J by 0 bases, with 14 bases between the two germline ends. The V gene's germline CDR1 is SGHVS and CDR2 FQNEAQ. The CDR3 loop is CASSQGSGYSNQPQHF. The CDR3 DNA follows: TGTGCCAGCAGCCAGGGTTCTGGGTATAGCAATCAGCCCCAGCATTTT.

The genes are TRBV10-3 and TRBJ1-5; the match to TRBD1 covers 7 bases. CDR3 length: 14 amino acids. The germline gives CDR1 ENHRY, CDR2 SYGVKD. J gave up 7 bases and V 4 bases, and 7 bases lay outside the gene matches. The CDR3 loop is CAISVGQGEQPQHF. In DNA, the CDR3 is TGTGCCATCAGTGTTGGGCAGGGGGAGCAGCCCCAGCATTTT.

CDR3 loop: CASSLDQRVNYEQYF. The DNA of the CDR3 is TGTGCCAGCAGCTTGGACCAGCGGGTAAACTACGAGCAGTACTTC. V gene TRBV5-6 combines with J gene TRBJ2-7; D is possibly TRBD2 (6 bases). V lost 0 bases to trimming and J lost 3 bases, with 13 bases between them. The CDR3 runs to 15 residues. Germline lookup yields CDR1 SGHDT and CDR2 YYEEEE.

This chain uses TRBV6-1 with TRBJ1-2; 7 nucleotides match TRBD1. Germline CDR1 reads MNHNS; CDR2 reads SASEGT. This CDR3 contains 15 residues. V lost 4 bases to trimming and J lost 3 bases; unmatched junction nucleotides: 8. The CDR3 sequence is CASSVLRGYDYGYTF. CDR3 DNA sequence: TGTGCCAGCAGTGTACTCAGGGGGTACGACTATGGCTACACCTTC.

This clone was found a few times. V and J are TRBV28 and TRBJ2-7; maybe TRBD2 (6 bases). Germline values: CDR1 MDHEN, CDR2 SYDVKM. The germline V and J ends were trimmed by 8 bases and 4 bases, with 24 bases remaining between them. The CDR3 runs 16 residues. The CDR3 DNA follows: TGTGCCAGCCGTGGGGCGGGAAAATTGGGGACTTACGAGCAGTACTTC. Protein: CASRGAGKLGTYEQYF.

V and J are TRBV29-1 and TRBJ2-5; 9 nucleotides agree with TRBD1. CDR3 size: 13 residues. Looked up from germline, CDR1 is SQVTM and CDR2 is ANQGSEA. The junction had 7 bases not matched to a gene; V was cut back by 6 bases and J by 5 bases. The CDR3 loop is CSVLQGAQETQYF. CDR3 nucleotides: TGCAGCGTCTTACAGGGGGCCCAGGAGACCCAGTACTTC.

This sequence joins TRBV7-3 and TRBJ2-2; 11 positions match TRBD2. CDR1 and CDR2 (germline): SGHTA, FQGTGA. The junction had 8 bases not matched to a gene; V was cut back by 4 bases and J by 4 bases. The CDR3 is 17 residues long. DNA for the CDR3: TGTGCCAGCAGCTCTGTAGCGGGAGGGCAAGGCACCGGGGAGCTGTTTTTT. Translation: CASSSVAGGQGTGELFF.